This T cell receptor (beta chain) was identified during a study of T-cell memory formation after mild COVID-19. Whole-study findings and limits: Contracting clones from day 15 to 85 showed balanced CD4/CD8; later expanders favored CD4+.

CDR1 and CDR2 (germline): LGHNA, YSLEER. The V and J ends lost 1 base and 7 bases, in that order; junction bases with no gene match: 6. The CDR3 length is 14 residues. Notes on this clonotype: What it recognizes is unknown.

cDNA libraries for TCR alpha and TCR beta, carrying sample barcodes and UMIs, came from 5'RACE with constant-segment primers. From the 5' RACE reads, TCRdb called clonotypes with MiXCR, one entry per CDR3 protein. The sample has nearly 350,000 distinct CDR3 sequences; approximately 13% are singletons. The chain couples TRBV4-3 to TRBJ1-1; 7 nucleotides align to TRBD1. The TCR originated in a man aged 18 to 29 who had mild COVID-19 (a few samples of this study predate the infection). Cell type and time point are not known. Sequencing used PBMCs or a T cell subset sorted from them (not recorded which). CDR3: CASSQGDSQVEAFF. The DNA of the CDR3 is TGCGCCAGCAGCCAAGGGGACAGCCAAGTTGAAGCTTTCTTT.